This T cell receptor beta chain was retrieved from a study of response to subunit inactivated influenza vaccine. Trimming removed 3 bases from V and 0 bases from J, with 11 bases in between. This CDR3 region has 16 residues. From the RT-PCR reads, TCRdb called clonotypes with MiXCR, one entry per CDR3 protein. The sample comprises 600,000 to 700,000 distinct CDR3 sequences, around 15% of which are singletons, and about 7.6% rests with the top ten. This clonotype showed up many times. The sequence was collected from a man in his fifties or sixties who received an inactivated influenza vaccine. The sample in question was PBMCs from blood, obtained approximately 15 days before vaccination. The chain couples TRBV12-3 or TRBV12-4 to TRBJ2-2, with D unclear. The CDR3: CASSFGLTANTGELFF. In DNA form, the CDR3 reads TGTGCCAGCAGTTTCGGCCTAACAGCGAACACCGGGGAGCTGTTTTTT.